The 12 T cell receptor beta chains presented below share a single source sample, sequenced in a study of blood T cells in healthy people across ages. With a J-beta primer mix and a sample-barcoded 5' primer, a second PCR ran about 6 to 11 cycles. TCRdb reprocessed the 5' RACE reads with MiXCR, giving one entry per CDR3 protein. Among some 920,000 distinct CDR3 sequences listed, roughly 50% were seen once. Sequenced sample: blood. These receptors were taken from a woman aged 55-75 years in good health.

The CDR3 protein is CASTGDSRNQPQHF. The CDR3 coding sequence is TGTGCCAGCACCGGGGACAGTCGCAATCAGCCCCAGCATTTT. The gene calls are TRBV12-3 or TRBV12-4 and TRBJ1-5, with 7 positions matching TRBD1. The CDR3 is 14 residues long. The junction had 5 bases not matched to a gene; V was cut back by 7 bases and J by 2 bases.

CDR3 in DNA: TGTGCCAGCTCTAAAGGACAGATCGAGCAGTACTTC. The encoded protein is CASSKGQIEQYF. V and J are TRBV18 and TRBJ2-7; a weak D match, TRBD1 (6 bases). CDR3 length: 12 amino acids. Germline-derived CDR1 and CDR2 are KGHSH and LQKENI. Trimming removed 6 bases at V and 6 bases at J, with 12 bases between.

A note on this clonotype: Given a much more abundant clone one base away, this may be a read error. The rearrangement links TRBV29-1 to TRBJ2-1; no definite D call. The end of the DNA fits TRBJ2-7 better, so the J call may be wrong. From germline, CDR1 is SQVTM and CDR2 ANQGSEA. The CDR3 spans 12 residues. This CDR3 is CSVMEPDNEQYF. The CDR3 DNA reads TGCAGCGTTATGGAACCAGACAATGAGCAGTACTTC.

This clonotype was detected a few times. The J gene is TRBJ2-6, the V gene TRBV9; D is undetermined. Germline CDR1 SGDLS, CDR2 YYNGEE. CDR3 length: 15 amino acids. The V end was cut by 0 bases, the J end by 3 bases, with 7 bases between. CDR3 in DNA: TGTGCCAGCAGCGTAGACGTATATGGGGCCAACGTCCTGACTTTC. It encodes CASSVDVYGANVLTF.

The chain recombines TRBV28 with TRBJ2-7; a weak D match, TRBD1 (6 bases). Germline values: CDR1 MDHEN, CDR2 SYDVKM. The germline V and J ends were trimmed by 8 bases and 3 bases, with 8 bases remaining between them. The CDR3 contains 11 residues. The DNA for the CDR3 is TGTGCCAGCGGACAGCTCTACGAGCAGTACTTC. Amino acids: CASGQLYEQYF.

This clonotype was recorded only once. One end of the junction fails to match germline, which may point to a read error. This chain joins TRBV4-1 and TRBJ2-1, with TRBD2 as a possible D gene (5 bases). The CDR3 loop spans 15 amino acids. Germline lookup yields CDR1 MGHRA and CDR2 YSYEKL. This chain's CDR3 is CGSSHPPGGYNEQFF. CDR3 nucleotide sequence: TGCGGCAGCAGCCATCCCCCCGGCGGGTACAATGAGCAGTTCTTC.

The chain has TRBV10-3 and TRBJ2-4; a weak D match, TRBD2 (5 bases). Germline values: CDR1 ENHRY, CDR2 SYGVKD. Trimming left V 3 bases short and J 1 base short, with 7 bases between. The CDR3 sequence is 14 residues long. CDR3 sequence: CAISDSGAKNIQYF. The CDR3 DNA is TGTGCCATCAGTGATTCGGGGGCCAAAAACATTCAGTACTTC.

This clonotype was picked up a small number of times. The gene calls are TRBV20-1 and TRBJ1-5; 10 bases map to TRBD1. This CDR3 is 15 amino acids long. The germline V gene encodes CDR1 DFQATT and CDR2 SNEGSKA (reference sequence). J was trimmed by 5 bases and V by 1 base; bases with no gene match: 5. The CDR3 nucleotides are TGCAGTGCTAGAGGACAGGGGGCATGGTATCAGCCCCAGCATTTT. Translating gives CSARGQGAWYQPQHF.

The chain combines TRBV30 with TRBJ1-1, with no clear D. V was pared by 0 bases and J by 0 bases, with 2 bases between. CDR3 size: 12 residues. Germline V lookup: CDR1 GTSNPN, CDR2 SVGIG (reference sequence). The CDR3 DNA is TGTGCCTGGAGTGTGGTGAACACTGAAGCTTTCTTT. Translated, it gives CAWSVVNTEAFF. Supplemented by reference TRBV30 and TRBJ1-1, the full variable domain reads SQTIHQWPATLVQPVGSPLSLECTVEGTSNPNLYWYRQAAGRGLQLLFYSVGIGQISSEVPQNLSASRPQDRQFILSSKKLLLSDSGFYLCAWSVVNTEAFFGQGTRLTVV.

The genes are TRBV5-1 and TRBJ1-1; TRBD1 might be the D (5 bases). Trimming took off 1 base at V and 6 bases at J, with 22 bases between the two ends. The CDR3 has 17 residues. Germline loops: CDR1 SGHRS, CDR2 YFSETQ. CDR3 DNA: TGCGCCAGCAGCTTGCGACCCATCTCTCAGGGAACCGCTGAAGCTTTCTTT. It translates to CASSLRPISQGTAEAFF.

The V and J genes are TRBV6-2 or TRBV6-3 and TRBJ1-5; D is ambiguous. CDR3 size: 13 residues. The ends were cut back, 8 bases at V and 7 bases at J, with 15 bases in the middle. The germline CDR1 and CDR2 sequences are MNHEY and SVGEGT. The CDR3, as DNA: TGTGCCAGCGAGGAAAAGGCTAGCCAGCCCCAGCATTTT. Translating it yields CASEEKASQPQHF.

The rearrangement joins TRBV4-1 to TRBJ2-1; D possibly corresponds to TRBD2 (5 bases). The V and J ends lost 2 bases and 0 bases respectively, with 14 bases between them. The V gene's germline CDR1 is MGHRA and CDR2 YSYEKL. CDR3 size: 17 residues. In nucleotides, the CDR3 is TGCGCCAGCAGCCAACAAAGCGGACCGGACTCCTACAATGAGCAGTTCTTC. Its translation is CASSQQSGPDSYNEQFF.